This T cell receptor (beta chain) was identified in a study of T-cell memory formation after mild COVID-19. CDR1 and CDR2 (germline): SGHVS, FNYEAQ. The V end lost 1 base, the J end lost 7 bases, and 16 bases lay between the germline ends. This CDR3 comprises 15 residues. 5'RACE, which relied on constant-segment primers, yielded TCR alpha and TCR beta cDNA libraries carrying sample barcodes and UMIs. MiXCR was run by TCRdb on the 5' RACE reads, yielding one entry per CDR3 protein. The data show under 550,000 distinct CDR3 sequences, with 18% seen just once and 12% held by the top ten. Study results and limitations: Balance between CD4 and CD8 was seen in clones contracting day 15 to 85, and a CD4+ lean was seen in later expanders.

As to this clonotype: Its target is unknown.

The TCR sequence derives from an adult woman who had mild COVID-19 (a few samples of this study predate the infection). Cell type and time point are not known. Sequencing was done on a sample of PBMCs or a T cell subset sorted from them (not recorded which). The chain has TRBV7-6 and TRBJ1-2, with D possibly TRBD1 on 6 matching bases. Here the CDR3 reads CASSLGSGEVGGYTF. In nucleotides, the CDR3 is TGTGCCAGCAGCTTAGGCTCAGGGGAAGTCGGTGGCTACACCTTC.